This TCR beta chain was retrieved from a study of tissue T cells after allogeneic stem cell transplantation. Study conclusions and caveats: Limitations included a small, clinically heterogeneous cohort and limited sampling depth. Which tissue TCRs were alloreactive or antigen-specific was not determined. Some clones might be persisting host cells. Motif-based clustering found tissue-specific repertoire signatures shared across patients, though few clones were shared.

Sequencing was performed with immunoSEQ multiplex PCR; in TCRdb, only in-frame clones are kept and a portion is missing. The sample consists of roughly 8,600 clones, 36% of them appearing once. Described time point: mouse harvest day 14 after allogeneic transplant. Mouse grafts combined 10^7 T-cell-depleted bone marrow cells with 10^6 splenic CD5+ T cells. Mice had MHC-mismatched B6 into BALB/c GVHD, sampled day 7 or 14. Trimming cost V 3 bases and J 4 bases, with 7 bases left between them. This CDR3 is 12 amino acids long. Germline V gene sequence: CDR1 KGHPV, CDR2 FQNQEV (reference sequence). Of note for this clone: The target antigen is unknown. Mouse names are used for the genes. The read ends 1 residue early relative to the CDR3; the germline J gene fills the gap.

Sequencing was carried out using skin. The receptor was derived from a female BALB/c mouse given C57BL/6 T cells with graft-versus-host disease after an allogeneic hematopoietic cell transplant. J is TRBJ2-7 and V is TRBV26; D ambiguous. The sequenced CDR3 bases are TGTGCCAGCAGTCTCCGCAATTATGAACAGTAC. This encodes CASSLRNYEQY. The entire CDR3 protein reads CASSLRNYEQYF.